The present T cell receptor (beta chain) was sequenced within a study of regulatory T cells in long-lasting Graves disease. Looking at the study overall: Antithyroid drugs had been given to newly diagnosed Graves' patients for under 3 months. Study observations and caveats: Lower TCR diversity was seen in persistent Graves' patients than in newly diagnosed ones.

The V end was cut by 7 bases, the J end by 9 bases, with 16 bases between. The germline V gene has CDR1 MNHEY and CDR2 SVGEGT. CDR3 length: 13 residues. Library construction for TCR beta used iRepertoire HTBI primers and Arm-PCR of CDR3 regions. TCRdb itself ran the multiplex PCR reads through MiXCR, one entry per CDR3 protein. The sample lists roughly 410,000 distinct CDR3 sequences; about 15% were seen once. Indicated time point: newly diagnosed GD, antithyroid drugs for less than 3 months. The TCR library was made from RNA extracted from PBMCs. Comment on this clonotype: Its specificity is not known.

These data also formed part of another study, on T cells in Graves' hyperthyroidism and ophthalmopathy.

The chain has TRBV6-2 or TRBV6-3 and TRBJ1-5; D is possibly TRBD1 (6 bases). This TCR came from a woman in her forties with Graves disease. The sequenced sample was peripheral blood mononuclear cells (PBMCs), obtained at new diagnosis, from a patient treated with antithyroid drugs. The CDR3 sequence is CASTPDSLRPQHF. The DNA for the CDR3 is TGTGCCAGCACCCCGGACAGCTTACGGCCCCAGCATTTT.